The 12 T cell receptor beta chains given below trace back to one sample, sequenced in a study of read filtering for tumor transcriptome and immune sequencing. The library was built from about 400 ng RNA with molecular barcoded adaptors for alpha/delta and beta/gamma chains. MiXCR was run by TCRdb on the reads, yielding one entry per CDR3 protein. The sample comprises tens of thousands of distinct CDR3 sequences, about 18% of which are singletons, and 16% rests with the top ten. The sample comprised a population of CD138-negative cells sorted from bone marrow. Receptors were obtained from a donor at least 40 years old with multiple myeloma.

This clonotype was detected many times. The chain recombines TRBV6-6 with TRBJ2-3; 9 nucleotides line up with TRBD2. In germline, CDR1 is MNHNY, CDR2 SVGAGI (reference sequence). The V and J ends lost 6 bases and 8 bases, in that order; junction bases with no gene match: 12. The CDR3 sequence is 15 residues long. In DNA form, the CDR3 reads TGTGCCAGCAGATCCCTAGCGGGGACGTCATCTACGCAGTATTTT. It is translated as CASRSLAGTSSTQYF.

In its sample, this clonotype was seen many times. The germline gene is not matched at one end of the junction; a read error may be the cause. This chain connects TRBV6-1 to TRBJ1-4; 8 nucleotides agree with TRBD1. The CDR3 runs to 17 residues. Germline V gene sequence: CDR1 MNHNS, CDR2 SASEGT. DNA of the CDR3: TGTGCCAGCAGGGAAGGACAGGGATCGACAACTAATGAAAAACTGTTTTTT. Protein product: CASREGQGSTTNEKLFF.

This clonotype was counted many times. The rearrangement joins TRBV12-3 or TRBV12-4 to TRBJ2-3; no clear D gene. There are 12 residues in the CDR3. Trimming pared 10 bases from V and 6 bases from J, leaving 14 bases between. The CDR3 region has the DNA TGTGCCACCTCTGGGTTTCGGGATACGCAGTATTTT. It specifies CATSGFRDTQYF.

Remarks on this clonotype: A much more abundant neighbour one base away suggests this may be a read error. The J gene is TRBJ2-3, the V gene TRBV3-1; D remains unclear. V lost 5 bases, J lost 3 bases, and 9 bases lay in between. The CDR3 is 13 residues long. Germline V gene sequence: CDR1 LGHDT, CDR2 YNNKEL (reference sequence). For the CDR3, the DNA is TGTGCCAGCAGCTCCCCTGGAACAGATACGCAGTATTTT. Translating gives CASSSPGTDTQYF.

The chain couples TRBV5-1 to TRBJ2-7; 11 nucleotides match TRBD2. Looked up from germline, CDR1 is SGHRS and CDR2 is YFSETQ. Trimming removed 3 bases from V and 4 bases from J; junction bases left unmatched: 9. There are 16 residues in the CDR3. CDR3 protein: CASSSDSGLAVYEQYF. CDR3 bases: TGCGCCAGCAGCTCAGACTCGGGACTAGCGGTTTACGAGCAGTACTTC.

At least ten counts were recorded for this clonotype. The chain is built from TRBV20-1 and TRBJ2-1, with 7 positions matching TRBD1. Germline trimming cut 2 bases from V and 2 bases from J; bases unmatched to any gene: 9. CDR1 is DFQATT and CDR2 is SNEGSKA in the germline V gene (reference sequence). The CDR3 has 16 residues. The CDR3 DNA is TGCAGTGCTAGAAATACAGGGGCCCGAACCTACAATGAGCAGTTCTTC. It encodes CSARNTGARTYNEQFF.

This clonotype was counted at least ten times. The rearrangement uses TRBV6-2 or TRBV6-3 and TRBJ2-1; D is perhaps TRBD1 or TRBD2 (5 bases each). The CDR3 length is 16 residues. Per germline, CDR1 MNHEY and CDR2 SVGEGT. V was cut by 0 bases and J by 5 bases, with 14 bases left in between. The CDR3 coding sequence is TGTGCCAGCAGTTACTCCCTCGGGACGTCAGACAATGAGCAGTTCTTC. Protein: CASSYSLGTSDNEQFF.

This clonotype occurred a few times. J is TRBJ2-3 and V is TRBV20-1; D may be TRBD1 (5 bases). The CDR3 runs to 15 residues. Trimming took off 6 bases at V and 0 bases at J, with 16 bases between the two ends. Looked up from germline, CDR1 is DFQATT and CDR2 is SNEGSKA (reference sequence). CDR3 sequence (DNA): TGCAGTGCCGTCCCTTACAGGCTTAGCACAGATACGCAGTATTTT. Amino acids: CSAVPYRLSTDTQYF.

This clonotype was seen many times. The gene calls are TRBV20-1 and TRBJ1-1; the D is unclear. CDR1 and CDR2 from the germline V gene are DFQATT and SNEGSKA (reference sequence). The CDR3 spans 12 residues. Trimming shortened V by 5 bases and J by 0 bases, and 7 bases separated the two germline ends. The CDR3 protein is CSASNLNTEAFF. For the CDR3, the DNA is TGCAGTGCTTCTAATCTGAACACTGAAGCTTTCTTT.

This clonotype was seen at least ten times. CDR3 region: CATSTGQQNEKLFF. The CDR3 region has the DNA TGTGCCACCAGCACGGGACAGCAAAATGAAAAACTGTTTTTT. The gene calls are TRBV15 and TRBJ1-4, with 7 bases fitting TRBD1. The V segment lost 4 bases and the J segment 5 bases; nucleotides outside the gene matches: 4. Germline lookup yields CDR1 LNHNV and CDR2 YYDKDF (reference sequence). The CDR3 covers 14 residues.

This clonotype was recorded only once. Since a much larger clone is just one base distant, this may be a read error. The rearrangement links TRBV19 to TRBJ2-3, with 8 bases that match TRBD2. The CDR3 loop spans 14 amino acids. Germline CDR1 LNHDA, CDR2 SQIVND (reference sequence). Trimming at V came to 8 bases and at J to 4 bases, leaving 8 bases not matched to a gene. CDR3 sequence: CASDPGGIADTQYF. CDR3 in DNA: TGTGCCAGTGATCCGGGGGGGATCGCAGATACGCAGTATTTT.

Concerning this clonotype: As the CDR3 is not closed by the conserved phenylalanine or tryptophan, this likely results from a read error. The chain joins TRBV6-1 to TRBJ2-5; D remains unclear. The CDR3 covers 12 residues. Germline V gene data show CDR1 as MNHNS and CDR2 as SASEGT. V was pared by 4 bases and J by 2 bases, with 5 bases between. CDR3 region: CASSALQETQYS. The CDR3, as DNA: TGTGCCAGCAGTGCCCTTCAAGAGACCCAGTACTCC.